This paragraph covers one T cell receptor (beta chain) sequence. Its antigen is still unknown. These data come from a study of cytomegalovirus exposure and HLA in healthy donors. General observations from the study: The classifier, whose performance was assessed in both the original and validation cohorts, reportedly diagnosed cytomegalovirus status with high specificity and sensitivity. The majority of TCR sequences were rare, yet some public TCRs appeared in many donors. In a later analysis, specific HLA alleles were associated with approximately 17,000 TCR beta sequences at a 0.05 false discovery rate. Reported findings show TCR beta sequences accurately forecast HLA-A and HLA-B alleles in most subjects.

13 Jbeta primers and 60 Vbeta primers were used for the PCR. Method: immunoSEQ multiplex PCR; TCRdb's copy keeps in-frame clones and lacks some. Found here are roughly 100,000 clones, over 70% of them singletons; the top ten hold around 5.3%. This CDR3 has 13 amino acids. V dropped 1 base and J dropped 5 bases, with 9 bases sitting between them. Germline CDR1 is SGHTA and CDR2 is FQGTGA. The chain employs TRBV7-3 and TRBJ2-7; maybe TRBD1 (5 bases). The sequence was collected from a male donor in good health and CMV-seronegative. Sequenced: PBMCs. DNA of the CDR3: TGTGCCAGCAGCTTAAACCAGGACAACGAGCAGTACTTC. This codes for CASSLNQDNEQYF.